This TCR beta chain was recorded in a study of breast tumors, draining lymph nodes, adjacent tissues. This CDR3 is 14 amino acids long. V shed 0 bases and J shed 5 bases, with 13 bases lying between them. CDR1 GTSNPN and CDR2 SVGIG come from the germline V gene (reference sequence). Regarding the study as a whole: Compared with basal-like, luminal-like tumors shared significantly more repertoire with nontumor tissue. That most tumor T cells come from lymph nodes remained unproven. Compared with lymph nodes, tumors were less diverse; compared with nontumor tissue, more.

This clonotype was recorded many times. Its antigen is unidentified. Axillary draining lymph nodes of breast cancer patients supplied the node samples. TCRdb recomputed calls from the multiplex PCR reads with MiXCR, one row per CDR3 protein. The table records tens of thousands of distinct CDR3 sequences, over 25% of them present only once. The sequenced sample consisted of axillary lymph node tissue. This sequence joins TRBV30 and TRBJ2-5, with D unresolved. This receptor was taken from a female donor with breast cancer. Some clones in this sample may be carry-over from other donors' samples. For the CDR3, the DNA is TGTGCCTGGAGTGTCGTTGCAGGCCGGGAGACCCAGTACTTC. It yields the protein CAWSVVAGRETQYF.